These 10 T cell receptor beta chains were all obtained from the same sample, sequenced in a study of T-cell memory formation after mild COVID-19. In TCRdb, the 5' RACE reads were re-called with MiXCR into one record per CDR3 protein. Among approximately 300,000 distinct CDR3 sequences listed, roughly 15% were seen once. Sequenced sample: PBMCs or a T cell subset sorted from them (not recorded which). The receptors derive from a man between 18 and 29 years old who had mild COVID-19 (a few samples of this study predate the infection). Cell type and time point are not known.

This clonotype was counted ten times or more. The chain is built from TRBV7-2 and TRBJ2-5; TRBD2 is a possible D gene (5 bases). The germline V gene has CDR1 SGHTA and CDR2 FQGNSA. V was trimmed by 5 bases and J by 0 bases, leaving 10 bases between them. The CDR3 has 14 residues. The CDR3 sequence: CASSPVGNQETQYF. In nucleotides, the CDR3 is TGTGCCAGCAGCCCAGTCGGGAACCAAGAGACCCAGTACTTC.

The V and J genes are TRBV7-9 and TRBJ1-1; D is perhaps TRBD1 (5 bases). The CDR3 is made up of 13 amino acids. The V end lost 3 bases, the J end lost 4 bases, and 9 bases lay between the germline ends. The germline gives CDR1 SEHNR, CDR2 FQNEAQ (reference sequence). CDR3 sequence reads: CASSFGGITEAFF. DNA for the CDR3: TGTGCCAGCAGCTTTGGGGGGATCACTGAAGCTTTCTTT.

This chain links TRBV18 with TRBJ1-1; D remains ambiguous. Germline V lookup: CDR1 KGHSH, CDR2 LQKENI. The length of the CDR3 is 13 residues. V lost 6 bases, J lost 4 bases, and 12 bases lay in between. CDR3 nucleotides: TGTGCCAGCTCCCCTGCTTACGGCACTGAAGCTTTCTTT. As protein: CASSPAYGTEAFF.

This sequence joins TRBV5-1 and TRBJ1-2; unclear D gene. The CDR3 length is 14 residues. Per germline, CDR1 SGHRS and CDR2 YFSETQ. V lost 3 bases to trimming and J lost 6 bases, with 15 bases between them. The CDR3, as DNA: TGCGCCAGCAGCTGGGGAGCCAGGATCGATGGCTACACCTTC. Its protein product is CASSWGARIDGYTF.

The chain recombines TRBV12-3 or TRBV12-4 with TRBJ1-1; 10 bases line up with TRBD1. The CDR3 has 15 residues. V dropped 6 bases and J dropped 3; count of bases not matched to a gene: 7. The CDR3 DNA sequence: TGTGCCAGCAGAATTGACAGGGGGCATTACACTGAAGCTTTCTTT. Protein sequence: CASRIDRGHYTEAFF.

In its sample, this clonotype was seen a few times. The J gene is TRBJ2-5, the V gene TRBV28, with 10 bases matching TRBD1. Germline lookup yields CDR1 MDHEN and CDR2 SYDVKM. Losses at the gene ends were 1 base for V and 5 bases for J; bases not matched to a gene: 10. The CDR3 extends over 17 amino acids. CDR3 residues: CASSLSPGDRGLETQYF. The CDR3 region has the DNA TGTGCCAGCAGTTTATCCCCAGGGGACAGGGGACTGGAGACCCAGTACTTC. The full variable domain, completed using reference TRBV28 and TRBJ2-5, is DVKVTQSSRYLVKRTGEKVFLECVQDMDHENMFWYRQDPGLGLRLIYFSYDVKMKEKGDIPEGYSVSREKKERFSLILESASTNQTSMYLCASSLSPGDRGLETQYFGPGTRLLVL.

This clonotype was found a few times. The chain joins TRBV7-3 to TRBJ2-2; D uncertain. This CDR3 is built from 14 residues. Germline V gene sequence: CDR1 SGHTA, CDR2 FQGTGA. V lost 1 base to trimming and J lost 3 bases, with 6 bases between them. CDR3 DNA sequence: TGTGCCAGCAGCTTAATGAAAGACACCGGGGAGCTGTTTTTT. Its protein product is CASSLMKDTGELFF.

At least ten counts were recorded for this clonotype. V usage is TRBV7-2 and J usage is TRBJ2-2, with D unclear. CDR3 length equals 13 residues. Per germline, CDR1 SGHTA and CDR2 FQGNSA. Deletions cut 2 bases from V and 0 bases from J, with 1 base between. The CDR3 protein is CASSLPNTGELFF. CDR3 nucleotide sequence: TGTGCCAGCAGCTTACCGAACACCGGGGAGCTGTTTTTT.

The rearrangement links TRBV4-3 to TRBJ1-2; 8 nucleotides align to TRBD1. The J segment lost 4 bases and the V segment lost 0 bases, leaving 7 bases of the junction unmatched. The CDR3 is 16 amino acids. The germline gives CDR1 LGHNA, CDR2 YSLEER. The CDR3 DNA reads TGCGCCAGCAGCCAAGATAGGGGCGGGACAGGCTATGGCTACACCTTC. Protein product: CASSQDRGGTGYGYTF.

This clonotype was counted at least ten times. This chain uses TRBV20-1 with TRBJ2-4, with a tentative D call TRBD2 (5 bases). V lost 6 bases and J 1 base, leaving 16 bases between the germline ends. The CDR3 totals 15 residues. Germline V gene sequence: CDR1 DFQATT, CDR2 SNEGSKA (reference sequence). CDR3 sequence (DNA): TGCAGTGCGTACCGGGGATCTACGGCCAAAAACATTCAGTACTTC. Protein product: CSAYRGSTAKNIQYF.